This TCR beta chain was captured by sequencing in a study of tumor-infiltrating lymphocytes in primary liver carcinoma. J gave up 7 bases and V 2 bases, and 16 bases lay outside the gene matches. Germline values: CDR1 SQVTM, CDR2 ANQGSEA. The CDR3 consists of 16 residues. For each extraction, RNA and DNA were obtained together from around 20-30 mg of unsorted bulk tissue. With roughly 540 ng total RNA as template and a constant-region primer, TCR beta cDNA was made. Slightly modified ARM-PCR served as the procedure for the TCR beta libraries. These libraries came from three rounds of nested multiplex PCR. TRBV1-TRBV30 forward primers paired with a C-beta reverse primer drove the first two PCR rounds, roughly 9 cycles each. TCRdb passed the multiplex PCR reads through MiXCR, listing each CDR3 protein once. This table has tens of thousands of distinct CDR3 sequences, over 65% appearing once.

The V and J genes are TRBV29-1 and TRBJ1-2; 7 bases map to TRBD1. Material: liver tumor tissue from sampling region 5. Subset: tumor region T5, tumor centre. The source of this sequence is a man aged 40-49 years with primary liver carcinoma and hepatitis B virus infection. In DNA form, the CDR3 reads TGCAGCGTTGAAAAAAGTCAGGGGGACGGGGACTGTGGCTACACCTTC. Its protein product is CSVEKSQGDGDCGYTF.